Listed below are T cell receptor beta chains from one sample, sequenced in a study of chemoradiotherapy in HPV16-positive cancers. This table comes from immunoSEQ multiplex PCR, and its TCRdb copy is limited to in-frame clones, with some not included. In the table there are fewer than 10,000 clones, around 74% of which are singletons. The source was tumor tissue, collected from a patient who underwent chemoradiotherapy. The receptors here all came from a human donor with HPV-associated anogenital cancer. Each CDR3 is given with its conserved first and last residue. A D gene is named only where the DNA matches it firmly. Not every row has a clone size; where given, it reads once, few, many or a size class.

d_call: TRBD2; j_call: TRBJ2-7; v_call: TRBV11-2; clone_size: .; cdr3_nt: TGTGCCAGCAGCTTAATAGCGGGAGGGCCTGTAGGCGAGCAGTACTTC; cdr3_aa: CASSLIAGGPVGEQYF
d_call: TRBD2; j_call: TRBJ2-5; v_call: TRBV2; clone_size: .; cdr3_nt: TGTGCCAGCAGTGACGGAGCGGGGGGGAACCAAGAGACCCAGTACTTC; cdr3_aa: CASSDGAGGNQETQYF
d_call: .; j_call: TRBJ1-2; v_call: TRBV2; clone_size: .; cdr3_nt: TGTGCCAGCAGTGTTGGGGTGGGCTATGGCTACACCTTC; cdr3_aa: CASSVGVGYGYTF
d_call: .; j_call: TRBJ2-5; v_call: TRBV18; clone_size: once; cdr3_nt: TGTGCCAGCTCATCACGCCCTAGACCCCAAGAGACCCAGTACTTC; cdr3_aa: CASSSRPRPQETQYF
d_call: .; j_call: TRBJ2-7; v_call: TRBV29-1; clone_size: .; cdr3_nt: TGCAGCTCACGTTCCTCAAGGGACGAGCAGTACTTC; cdr3_aa: CSSRSSRDEQYF
d_call: .; j_call: TRBJ1-5; v_call: TRBV6-1; clone_size: few; cdr3_nt: TGTGCCAGCAGTCGCGAAAGCAATCAGCCCCAGCATTTT; cdr3_aa: CASSRESNQPQHF
d_call: .; j_call: TRBJ1-1; v_call: TRBV19; clone_size: .; cdr3_nt: TGTGCCAGTACAATGAGGGAAATGATTACTGAAGCTTTCTTT; cdr3_aa: CASTMREMITEAFF
d_call: TRBD1; j_call: TRBJ2-1; v_call: TRBV11-2; clone_size: .; cdr3_nt: TGTGCCAGCAGCTTTCACAGGGGGCAAGGGTACAATGAGCAGTTCTTC; cdr3_aa: CASSFHRGQGYNEQFF
d_call: .; j_call: TRBJ2-1; v_call: TRBV11-2; clone_size: once; cdr3_nt: TGTGCCAGCACCCACGGGGGCAATGAGCAGTTCTTC; cdr3_aa: CASTHGGNEQFF
d_call: .; j_call: TRBJ1-2; v_call: TRBV9; clone_size: .; cdr3_nt: TGTGCCAGCAGCGAGGCCGACGGGGGTAACTATGGCTACACCTTC; cdr3_aa: CASSEADGGNYGYTF
d_call: .; j_call: TRBJ2-2; v_call: TRBV6-4; clone_size: .; cdr3_nt: TGTGCCAGCAGTGACAGGGTCAACACCGGGGAGCTGTTTTTT; cdr3_aa: CASSDRVNTGELFF
d_call: .; j_call: TRBJ1-5; v_call: TRBV2; clone_size: .; cdr3_nt: TGTGCCAGCAATCCCGGCTCGGAAAATCAGCCCCAGCATTTT; cdr3_aa: CASNPGSENQPQHF
d_call: .; j_call: TRBJ1-2; v_call: TRBV6-1; clone_size: .; cdr3_nt: TGTGCCAGCAGTGAATCAGAGTGGGCAGTTGAATATGGCTACACCTTC; cdr3_aa: CASSESEWAVEYGYTF
d_call: .; j_call: TRBJ1-4; v_call: TRBV6-1; clone_size: .; cdr3_nt: TGTGCCAGCAGTACGACAGAAAATGAAAAACTGTTTTTT; cdr3_aa: CASSTTENEKLFF
d_call: TRBD1; j_call: TRBJ1-2; v_call: TRBV2; clone_size: .; cdr3_nt: TGTGCCAGCAGTTCTCAGGGGGCTAATTATGGCTACACCTTC; cdr3_aa: CASSSQGANYGYTF
d_call: .; j_call: TRBJ1-3; v_call: TRBV25-1; clone_size: .; cdr3_nt: TGTGCCAGCAAGTTCACGGCTGGAAACACCATATATTTT; cdr3_aa: CASKFTAGNTIYF
d_call: .; j_call: TRBJ2-5; v_call: TRBV11-2; clone_size: .; cdr3_nt: TGTGCCAGCAGCTCCCCGGGTTGGCAGGTCCAAGAGACCCAGTACTTC; cdr3_aa: CASSSPGWQVQETQYF
d_call: .; j_call: TRBJ1-1; v_call: TRBV27; clone_size: .; cdr3_nt: TGTGCCAGCAGTTTTCTCTCCGCGGGTAGGCAAACTGAAGCTTTCTTT; cdr3_aa: CASSFLSAGRQTEAFF
d_call: .; j_call: TRBJ1-5; v_call: TRBV15; clone_size: few; cdr3_nt: TGTGCCACCAGCAGAGTCCTCGGCAATCAGCCCCAGCATTTT; cdr3_aa: CATSRVLGNQPQHF
d_call: .; j_call: TRBJ2-1; v_call: TRBV11-3; clone_size: .; cdr3_nt: TGTGCCAGCAGCTTGGGACCCACGGGGCCGACTTACAATGAGCAGTTCTTC; cdr3_aa: CASSLGPTGPTYNEQFF
d_call: TRBD1; j_call: TRBJ1-6; v_call: TRBV11-3; clone_size: .; cdr3_nt: TGTGCCAGCAGCCAACCACGGGACAGGGGTTTTAATTCACCCCTCCACTTT; cdr3_aa: CASSQPRDRGFNSPLHF
d_call: .; j_call: TRBJ1-3; v_call: TRBV5-1; clone_size: .; cdr3_nt: TGCGCCAGCAGCGCGGGGACCTCTGGAAACACCATATATTTT; cdr3_aa: CASSAGTSGNTIYF
d_call: TRBD1; j_call: TRBJ1-1; v_call: TRBV6-5; clone_size: .; cdr3_nt: TGTGCCAGCAGCCCGACAGGGTACACTGAAGCTTTCTTT; cdr3_aa: CASSPTGYTEAFF
d_call: TRBD2; j_call: TRBJ2-3; v_call: TRBV11-2; clone_size: few; cdr3_nt: TGTGCCAGCAGCTTGGGAACTAGCGGGGGGCGGGGCACAGATACGCAGTATTTT; cdr3_aa: CASSLGTSGGRGTDTQYF